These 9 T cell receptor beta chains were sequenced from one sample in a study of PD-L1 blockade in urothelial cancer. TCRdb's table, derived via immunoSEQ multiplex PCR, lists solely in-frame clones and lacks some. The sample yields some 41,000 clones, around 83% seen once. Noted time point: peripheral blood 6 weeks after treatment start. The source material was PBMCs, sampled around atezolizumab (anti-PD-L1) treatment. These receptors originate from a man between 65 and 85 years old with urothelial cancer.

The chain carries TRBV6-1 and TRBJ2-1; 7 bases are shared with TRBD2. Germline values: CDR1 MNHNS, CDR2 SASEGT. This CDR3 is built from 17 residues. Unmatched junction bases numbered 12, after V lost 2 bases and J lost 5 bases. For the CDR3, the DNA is TGTGCCAGCAGTGAATGGTGGGAGGGCCGGATCCACAATGAGCAGTTCTTC. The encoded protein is CASSEWWEGRIHNEQFF.

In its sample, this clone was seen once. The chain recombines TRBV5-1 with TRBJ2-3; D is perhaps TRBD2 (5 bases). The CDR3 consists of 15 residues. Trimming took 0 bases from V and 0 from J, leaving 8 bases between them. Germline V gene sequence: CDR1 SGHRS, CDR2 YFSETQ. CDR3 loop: CASSLAGVSTDTQYF. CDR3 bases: TGCGCCAGCAGCTTGGCCGGGGTAAGCACAGATACGCAGTATTTT.

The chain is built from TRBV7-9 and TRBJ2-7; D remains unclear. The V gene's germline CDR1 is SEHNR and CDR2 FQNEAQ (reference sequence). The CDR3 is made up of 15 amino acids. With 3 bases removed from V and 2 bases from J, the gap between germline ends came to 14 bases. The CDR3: CASSFLLHPPYEQYF. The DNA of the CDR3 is TGTGCCAGCAGCTTTTTGTTACACCCACCCTACGAGCAGTACTTC.

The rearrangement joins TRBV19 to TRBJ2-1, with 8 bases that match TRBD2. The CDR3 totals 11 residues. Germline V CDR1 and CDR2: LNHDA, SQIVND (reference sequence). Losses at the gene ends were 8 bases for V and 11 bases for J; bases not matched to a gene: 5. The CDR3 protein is CASQREMKQFF. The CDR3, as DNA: TGTGCCAGTCAGCGGGAGATGAAGCAGTTCTTC.

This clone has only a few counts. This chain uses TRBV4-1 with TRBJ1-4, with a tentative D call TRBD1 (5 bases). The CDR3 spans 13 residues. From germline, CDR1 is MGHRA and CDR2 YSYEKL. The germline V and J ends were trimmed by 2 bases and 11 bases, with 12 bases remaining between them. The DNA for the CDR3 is TGCGCCAGCAGCCAACTGTTGGGGGGGAAACTGTTTTTT. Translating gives CASSQLLGGKLFF.

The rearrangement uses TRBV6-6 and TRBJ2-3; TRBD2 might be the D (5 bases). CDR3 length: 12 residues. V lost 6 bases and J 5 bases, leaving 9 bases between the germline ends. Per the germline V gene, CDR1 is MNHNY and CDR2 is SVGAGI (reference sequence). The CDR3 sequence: CASRLREDTQYF. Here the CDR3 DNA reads TGTGCCAGCAGACTCCGGGAAGATACGCAGTATTTT.

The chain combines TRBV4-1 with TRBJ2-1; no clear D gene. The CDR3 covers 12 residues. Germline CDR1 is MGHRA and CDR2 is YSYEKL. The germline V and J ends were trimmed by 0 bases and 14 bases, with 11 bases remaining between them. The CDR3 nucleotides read TGCGCCAGCAGCCAAGATCCCAGCGTCAAGTTCTTC. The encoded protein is CASSQDPSVKFF.

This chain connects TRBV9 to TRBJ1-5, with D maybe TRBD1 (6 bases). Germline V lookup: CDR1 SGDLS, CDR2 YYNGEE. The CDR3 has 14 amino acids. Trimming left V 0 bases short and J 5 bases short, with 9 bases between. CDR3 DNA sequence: TGTGCCAGCAGCGTAGATCAGGGGTATCAGCCCCAGCATTTT. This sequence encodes CASSVDQGYQPQHF.

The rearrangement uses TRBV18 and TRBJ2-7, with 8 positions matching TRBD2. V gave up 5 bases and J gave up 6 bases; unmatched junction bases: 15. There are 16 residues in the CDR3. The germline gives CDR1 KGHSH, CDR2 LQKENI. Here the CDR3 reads CASSKNTDIAGGEQYF. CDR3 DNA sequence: TGTGCCAGCTCAAAAAACACGGACATTGCGGGGGGCGAGCAGTACTTC.